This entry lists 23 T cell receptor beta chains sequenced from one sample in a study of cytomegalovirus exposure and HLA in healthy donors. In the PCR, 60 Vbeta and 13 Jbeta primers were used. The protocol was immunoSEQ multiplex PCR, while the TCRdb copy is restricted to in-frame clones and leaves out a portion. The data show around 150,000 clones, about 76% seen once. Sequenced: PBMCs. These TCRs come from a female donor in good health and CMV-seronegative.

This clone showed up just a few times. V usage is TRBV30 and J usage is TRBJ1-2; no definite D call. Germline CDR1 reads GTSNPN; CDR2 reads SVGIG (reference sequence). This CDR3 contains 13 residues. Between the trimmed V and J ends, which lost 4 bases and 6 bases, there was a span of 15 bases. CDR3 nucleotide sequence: TGTGCCTGGAACTTCCCAGGCGTAGATGGCTACACCTTC. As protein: CAWNFPGVDGYTF.

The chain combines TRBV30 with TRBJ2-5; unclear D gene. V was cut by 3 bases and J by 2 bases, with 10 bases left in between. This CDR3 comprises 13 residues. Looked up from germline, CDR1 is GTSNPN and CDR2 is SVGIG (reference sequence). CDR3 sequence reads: CAWSRGGQETQYF. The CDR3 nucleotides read TGTGCCTGGAGCCGCGGTGGTCAAGAGACCCAGTACTTC.

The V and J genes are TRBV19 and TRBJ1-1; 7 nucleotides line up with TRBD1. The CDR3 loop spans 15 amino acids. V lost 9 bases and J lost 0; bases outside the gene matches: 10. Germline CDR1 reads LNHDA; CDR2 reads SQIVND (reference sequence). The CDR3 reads CASGGDGTVNTEAFF. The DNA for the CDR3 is TGTGCCAGCGGGGGGGACGGGACAGTGAACACTGAAGCTTTCTTT.

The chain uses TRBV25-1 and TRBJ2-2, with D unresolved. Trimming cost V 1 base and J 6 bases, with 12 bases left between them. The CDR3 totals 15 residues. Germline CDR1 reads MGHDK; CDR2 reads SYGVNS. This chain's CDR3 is CASSEFSPPPGELFF. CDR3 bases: TGTGCCAGCAGTGAATTTTCCCCCCCTCCCGGGGAGCTGTTTTTT. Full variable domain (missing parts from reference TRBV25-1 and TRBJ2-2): EADIYQTPRYLVIGTGKKITLECSQTMGHDKMYWYQQDPGMELHLIHYSYGVNSTEKGDLSSESTVSRIRTEHFPLTLESARPSHTSQYLCASSEFSPPPGELFFGEGSRLTVL.

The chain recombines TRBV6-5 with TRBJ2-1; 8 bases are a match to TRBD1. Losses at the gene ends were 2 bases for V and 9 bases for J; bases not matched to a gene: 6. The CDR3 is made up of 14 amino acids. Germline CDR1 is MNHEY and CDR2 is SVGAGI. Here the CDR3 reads CASSYRTGIGEQFF. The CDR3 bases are TGTGCCAGCAGTTACAGGACAGGGATTGGTGAGCAGTTCTTC.

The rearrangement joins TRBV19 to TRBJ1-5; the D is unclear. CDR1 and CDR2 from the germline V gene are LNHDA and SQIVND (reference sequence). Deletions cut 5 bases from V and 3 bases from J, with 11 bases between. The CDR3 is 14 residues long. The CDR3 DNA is TGTGCCAGTAGTGCCCCCTCAGACAATCAGCCCCAGCATTTT. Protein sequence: CASSAPSDNQPQHF.

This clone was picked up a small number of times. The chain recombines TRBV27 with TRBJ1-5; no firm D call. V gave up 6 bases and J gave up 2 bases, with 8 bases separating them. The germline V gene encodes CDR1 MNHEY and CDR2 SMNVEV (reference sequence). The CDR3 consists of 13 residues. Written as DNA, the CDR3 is TGTGCCAGCAGGGGGAGCCGCAATCAGCCCCAGCATTTT. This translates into CASRGSRNQPQHF.

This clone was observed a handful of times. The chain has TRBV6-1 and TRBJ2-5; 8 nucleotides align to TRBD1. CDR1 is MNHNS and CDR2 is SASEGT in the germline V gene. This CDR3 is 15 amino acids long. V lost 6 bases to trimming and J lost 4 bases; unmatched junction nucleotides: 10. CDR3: CASRPTGGLGETQYF. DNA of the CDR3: TGTGCCAGCAGACCTACAGGGGGGCTAGGAGAGACCCAGTACTTC.

The CDR3 region is CSALNYGYTF. CDR3 bases: TGCAGTGCCCTGAACTATGGCTACACCTTC. The gene calls are TRBV20-1 and TRBJ1-2; D remains ambiguous. Germline CDR1 DFQATT, CDR2 SNEGSKA (reference sequence). V was trimmed by 6 bases and J by 2 bases, leaving 4 bases between them. The CDR3 is made up of 10 amino acids.

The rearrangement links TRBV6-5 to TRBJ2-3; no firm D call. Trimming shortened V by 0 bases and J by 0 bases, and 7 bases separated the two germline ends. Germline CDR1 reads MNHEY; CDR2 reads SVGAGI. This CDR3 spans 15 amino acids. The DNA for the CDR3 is TGTGCCAGCAGTTACTCGGCAGTTAGCACAGATACGCAGTATTTT. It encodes CASSYSAVSTDTQYF.

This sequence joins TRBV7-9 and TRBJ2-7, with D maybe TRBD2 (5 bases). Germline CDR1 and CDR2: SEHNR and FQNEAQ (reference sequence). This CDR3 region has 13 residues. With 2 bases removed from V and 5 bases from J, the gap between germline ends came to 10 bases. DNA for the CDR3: TGTGCCAGCAGCTTACGGGGAATCGACGAGCAGTACTTC. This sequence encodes CASSLRGIDEQYF.

CDR3: CASSSTGGRAELFF. The CDR3 DNA sequence: TGCGCCAGCAGCTCCACAGGGGGGCGGGCGGAGCTGTTTTTT. The chain employs TRBV5-1 and TRBJ2-2; TRBD1 matches at 8 bases. Germline V gene lookup returns CDR1 SGHRS and CDR2 YFSETQ. The V gene end was trimmed by 3 bases and the J gene end by 10 bases; junction bases not matched to a gene: 8. The CDR3 has 14 residues.

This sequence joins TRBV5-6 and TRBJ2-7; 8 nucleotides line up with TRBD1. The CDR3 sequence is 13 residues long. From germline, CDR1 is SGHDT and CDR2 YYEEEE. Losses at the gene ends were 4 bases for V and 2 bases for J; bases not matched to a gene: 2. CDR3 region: CASSPDRAYEQYF. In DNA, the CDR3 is TGTGCCAGCAGCCCGGACAGGGCCTACGAGCAGTACTTC.

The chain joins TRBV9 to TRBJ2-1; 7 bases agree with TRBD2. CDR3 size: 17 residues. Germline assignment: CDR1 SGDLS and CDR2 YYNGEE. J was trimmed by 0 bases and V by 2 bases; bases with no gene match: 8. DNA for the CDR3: TGTGCCAGCAGCGTTTCGACTCTAGCGGCCTCCTACAATGAGCAGTTCTTC. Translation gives CASSVSTLAASYNEQFF.

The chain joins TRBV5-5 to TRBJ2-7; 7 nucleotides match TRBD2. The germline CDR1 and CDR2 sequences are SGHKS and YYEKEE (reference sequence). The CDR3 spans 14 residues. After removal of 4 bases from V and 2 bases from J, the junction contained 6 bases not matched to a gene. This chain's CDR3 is CASSPGLDPYEQYF. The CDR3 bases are TGTGCCAGCAGCCCCGGACTAGATCCCTACGAGCAGTACTTC.

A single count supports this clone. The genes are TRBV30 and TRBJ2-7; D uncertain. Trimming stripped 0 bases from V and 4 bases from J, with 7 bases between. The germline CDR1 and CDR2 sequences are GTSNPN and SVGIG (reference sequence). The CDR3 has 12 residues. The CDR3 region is CAWSVARYEQYF. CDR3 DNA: TGTGCCTGGAGTGTGGCTAGATACGAGCAGTACTTC.

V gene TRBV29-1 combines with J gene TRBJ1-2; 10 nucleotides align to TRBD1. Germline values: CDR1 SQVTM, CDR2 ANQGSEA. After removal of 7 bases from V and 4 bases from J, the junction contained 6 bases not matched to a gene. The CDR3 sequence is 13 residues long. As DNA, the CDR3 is TGCAGCGGTGGGACAGGGGAGACCTATGGCTACACCTTC. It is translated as CSGGTGETYGYTF. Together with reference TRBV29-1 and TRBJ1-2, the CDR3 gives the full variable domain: SAVISQKPSRDICQRGTSLTIQCQVDSQVTMMFWYRQQPGQSLTLIATANQGSEATYESGFVIDKFPISRPNLTFSTLTVSNMSPEDSSIYLCSGGTGETYGYTFGSGTRLTVV.

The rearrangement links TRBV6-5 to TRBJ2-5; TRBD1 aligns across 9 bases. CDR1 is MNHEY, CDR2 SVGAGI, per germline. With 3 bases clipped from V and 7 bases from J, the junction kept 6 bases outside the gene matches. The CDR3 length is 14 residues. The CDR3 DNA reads TGTGCCAGCAGTTATGGAAGACAGGGGGGGACCCAGTACTTC. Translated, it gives CASSYGRQGGTQYF.

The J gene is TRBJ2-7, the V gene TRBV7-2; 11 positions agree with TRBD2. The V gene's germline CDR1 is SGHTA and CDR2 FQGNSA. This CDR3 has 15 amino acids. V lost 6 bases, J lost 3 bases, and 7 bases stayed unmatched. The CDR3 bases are TGTGCCAGCAGTCGGCCGGGACTAGCGGACTACGAGCAGTACTTC. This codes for CASSRPGLADYEQYF.

The CDR3 region is CASSSDRAYTQYF. CDR3 DNA sequence: TGTGCCAGCAGTTCGGACAGGGCATATACGCAGTATTTT. The chain combines TRBV6-1 with TRBJ2-3, with 8 bases aligning to TRBD1. The trim removed 5 bases at V and 7 bases at J, leaving 5 bases unmatched. Germline loops: CDR1 MNHNS, CDR2 SASEGT. This CDR3 comprises 13 residues.

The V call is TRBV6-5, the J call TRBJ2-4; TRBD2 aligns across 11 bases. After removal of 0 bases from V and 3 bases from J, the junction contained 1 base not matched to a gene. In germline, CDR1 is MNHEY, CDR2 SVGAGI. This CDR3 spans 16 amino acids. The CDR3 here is CASSYSGLAVKNIQYF. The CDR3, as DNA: TGTGCCAGCAGTTACTCGGGACTAGCGGTCAAAAACATTCAGTACTTC.

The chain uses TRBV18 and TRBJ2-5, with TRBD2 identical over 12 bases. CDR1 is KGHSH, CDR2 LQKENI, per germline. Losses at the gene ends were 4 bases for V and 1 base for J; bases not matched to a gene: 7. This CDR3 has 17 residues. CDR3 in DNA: TGTGCCAGCTCACTTCTAGCGGGAGGGCCCTCCCAAGAGACCCAGTACTTC. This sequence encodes CASSLLAGGPSQETQYF.

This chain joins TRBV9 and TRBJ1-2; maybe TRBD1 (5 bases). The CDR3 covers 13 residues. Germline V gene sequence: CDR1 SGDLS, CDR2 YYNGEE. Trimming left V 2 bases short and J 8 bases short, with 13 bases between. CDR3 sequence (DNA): TGTGCCAGCAGCGTTCGACCGACAGACGGCTACACCTTC. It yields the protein CASSVRPTDGYTF.